This TCR beta chain came from a study of blood T cell repertoires in COVID-19. Whole-study context: Acute-phase and convalescent COVID-19 samples originated in the United States, Italy and Spain. T cells, B-cell-depleted T cells, or PBMCs provided the cDNA or gDNA that served as material.

Clones were sequenced by immunoSEQ multiplex PCR, and TCRdb holds only the in-frame ones, with some missing. The repertoire has hundreds of thousands of clones, about 90% of them found once; the top ten carry roughly 3.3%. The sample was peripheral blood. The TCR sequence derives from a woman aged 18-29 years who had recovered from COVID-19.

The CDR3 nucleotides are TGCGCCAGCAGCCAAGAAGGGAGCTCCTACAATGAGCAGTTCTTC. Encoded protein: CASSQEGSSYNEQFF. The V gene is TRBV4-3, the J gene TRBJ2-1; D perhaps matches TRBD2 (5 bases). This CDR3 is 15 amino acids long. The germline V gene encodes CDR1 LGHNA and CDR2 YSLEER. The V end was cut by 0 bases, the J end by 0 bases, with 6 bases between.